The sequence of this TCR beta chain was determined in a study of cytotoxic CD8 clonotypes in ibrutinib-treated CLL. Overall study: Response sampling came at median around twelve months of treatment, ranging about 6 to 36 months. Study-level results: Public clonotypes showed up rarely, and on treatment they shrank or held steady. Clonality increased at ibrutinib response and stayed stable in sustained remission. At progression, however, it fell back toward baseline.

The CDR3 is 13 amino acids. The germline V and J ends were trimmed by 3 bases and 3 bases, with 12 bases remaining between them. The V gene's germline CDR1 is SQVTM and CDR2 ANQGSEA. As for this clone: The target antigen is unknown.

Target depth was 1 in 200,000 to 1 in 1 million T cells, about 10x per clonotype. The protocol was immunoSEQ multiplex PCR, while the TCRdb copy is restricted to in-frame clones and leaves out a portion. This sample has 150,000 or so clones, with roughly 80% found just once. Sequencing was performed on PBMCs, taken after 24 months of ibrutinib treatment. The TCR was taken from a human donor with chronic lymphocytic leukemia. V usage is TRBV29-1 and J usage is TRBJ2-7; D is possibly TRBD1 (7 bases). The CDR3 reads CSVDSGGGYEQYF. DNA for the CDR3: TGCAGCGTTGACTCAGGGGGAGGCTACGAGCAGTACTTC.